Following are 12 T cell receptor beta chains from one sample sequenced in a study of blood T cell repertoires in COVID-19. Clones were sequenced by immunoSEQ multiplex PCR, and TCRdb holds only the in-frame ones, with some missing. The data show some 300,000 clones, 86% seen once. Material: peripheral blood. Every receptor here comes from a woman in her 70s with COVID-19, enrolled during active disease.

V is TRBV6-5 and J is TRBJ2-1, with 9 bases lining up with TRBD1. This CDR3 has 14 amino acids. CDR1 is MNHEY, CDR2 SVGAGI, per germline. Losses at the gene ends were 6 bases for V and 4 bases for J; bases not matched to a gene: 4. CDR3 sequence: CASRRGQGYNEQFF. The CDR3 DNA is TGTGCCAGCAGGCGGGGACAGGGTTACAATGAGCAGTTCTTC.

The chain recombines TRBV7-6 with TRBJ2-1, with 9 bases that match TRBD1. V shed 2 bases and J 6 bases; nucleotides not matched to a gene: 5. Germline assignment: CDR1 SGHVS and CDR2 FNYEAQ. The CDR3 spans 15 residues. The CDR3 nucleotides are TGTGCCAGCAGCTTATGGTCGGGACAGGGCAATGAGCAGTTCTTC. Translating it yields CASSLWSGQGNEQFF.

J is TRBJ1-3 and V is TRBV19; 7 positions agree with TRBD1. This CDR3 has 17 residues. Per the germline V gene, CDR1 is LNHDA and CDR2 is SQIVND (reference sequence). Trimming cost V 5 bases and J 0 bases; bases outside gene matches: 10. In nucleotides, the CDR3 is TGTGCCAGTAGTCTACTCAAGGGACAGTCCTCTGGAAACACCATATATTTT. It codes for CASSLLKGQSSGNTIYF.

CDR3 loop: CASSLGIGQGGVDTQYF. The CDR3, as DNA: TGTGCCAGCAGCTTAGGGATAGGGCAGGGTGGCGTAGATACGCAGTATTTT. The gene calls are TRBV7-6 and TRBJ2-3; D is possibly TRBD1 (5 bases). The CDR3 runs 17 residues. In germline, CDR1 is SGHVS, CDR2 FNYEAQ. V was pared by 1 base and J by 5 bases, with 19 bases between. Looking up the rest from reference TRBV7-6 and TRBJ2-3 gives the full variable domain: GAGVSQSPRYKVTKRGQDVALRCDPISGHVSLYWYRQALGQGPEFLTYFNYEAQQDKSGLPNDRFSAERPEGSISTLTIQRTEQRDSAMYRCASSLGIGQGGVDTQYFGPGTRLTVL.

Of note for this clone: Other DNA sequences in this specimen translate into the identical CDR3. CDR3 residues: CASSLGQLNSGANVLTF. The DNA of the CDR3 is TGTGCCAGCAGCTTGGGACAGTTAAACTCTGGGGCCAACGTCCTGACTTTC. The V call is TRBV5-4, the J call TRBJ2-6; tentative D call: TRBD1 (5 bases). Germline CDR1 is SGHNT and CDR2 is YYREEE (reference sequence). V lost 0 bases and J lost 0, with 10 bases in between. This CDR3 has 17 residues.

The J gene is TRBJ2-7, the V gene TRBV30; the match to TRBD1 covers 8 bases. The length of the CDR3 is 14 residues. Trimming took 3 bases from V and 5 from J; bases not matched to a gene: 9. The germline V gene has CDR1 GTSNPN and CDR2 SVGIG (reference sequence). CDR3 sequence reads: CAWSQLLTGDEQYF. CDR3 coding DNA: TGTGCCTGGAGCCAATTATTGACAGGGGACGAGCAGTACTTC.

V is TRBV12-3 or TRBV12-4 and J is TRBJ2-1; TRBD2 aligns across 7 bases. After removal of 5 bases from V and 9 bases from J, the junction contained 7 bases not matched to a gene. The CDR3 has 13 amino acids. CDR3 in DNA: TGTGCCAGCAGTCATAAGACTAGCAGTGAGCAGTTCTTC. Translating gives CASSHKTSSEQFF.

This clone was detected once. This rearrangement joins TRBV4-1 to TRBJ2-7; TRBD2 aligns across 10 bases. This CDR3 is 16 amino acids long. The J segment lost 5 bases and the V segment lost 2 bases, leaving 9 bases of the junction unmatched. CDR1 is MGHRA and CDR2 is YSYEKL in the germline V gene. Written as DNA, the CDR3 is TGCGCCAGCAGCCAACCCCAGCGGGGGGGCCTTAACGAGCAGTACTTC. Translating it yields CASSQPQRGGLNEQYF.

The V and J genes are TRBV20-1 and TRBJ1-1; 7 bases agree with TRBD1. Trimming at V came to 1 base and at J to 8 bases, leaving 1 base not matched to a gene. Germline V lookup: CDR1 DFQATT, CDR2 SNEGSKA (reference sequence). The CDR3 is 11 amino acids. Written as DNA, the CDR3 is TGCAGTGCTAGAGGGACAGGAGAAGCTTTCTTT. Translated: CSARGTGEAFF.

The chain couples TRBV10-2 to TRBJ2-5; a weak D match, TRBD2 (6 bases). The germline CDR1 and CDR2 sequences are WSHSY and SAAADI. The CDR3 spans 13 residues. Trimming took 5 bases from V and 2 from J, leaving 9 bases between them. The CDR3 is CASSTGRQETQYF. Here the CDR3 DNA reads TGCGCCAGCAGTACCGGGAGACAAGAGACCCAGTACTTC.

The V gene is TRBV29-1, the J gene TRBJ1-2, with 7 bases fitting TRBD1. Germline V lookup: CDR1 SQVTM, CDR2 ANQGSEA. The CDR3 consists of 12 residues. With V trimmed by 5 bases and J by 4 bases, 4 bases remained unmatched. The CDR3 DNA reads as TGCAGCGTTACGGGACAGCCCTATGGCTACACCTTC. Its translation: CSVTGQPYGYTF.

The genes are TRBV7-3 and TRBJ2-1; TRBD2 agrees at 13 bases. Looked up from germline, CDR1 is SGHTA and CDR2 is FQGTGA. The CDR3 has 15 amino acids. Unmatched junction bases numbered 4, after V lost 3 bases and J lost 8 bases. The CDR3 coding sequence is TGTGCCAGCAGCTTCACTAGCGGGGGGGCCGATGAGCAGTTCTTC. Its translation is CASSFTSGGADEQFF.